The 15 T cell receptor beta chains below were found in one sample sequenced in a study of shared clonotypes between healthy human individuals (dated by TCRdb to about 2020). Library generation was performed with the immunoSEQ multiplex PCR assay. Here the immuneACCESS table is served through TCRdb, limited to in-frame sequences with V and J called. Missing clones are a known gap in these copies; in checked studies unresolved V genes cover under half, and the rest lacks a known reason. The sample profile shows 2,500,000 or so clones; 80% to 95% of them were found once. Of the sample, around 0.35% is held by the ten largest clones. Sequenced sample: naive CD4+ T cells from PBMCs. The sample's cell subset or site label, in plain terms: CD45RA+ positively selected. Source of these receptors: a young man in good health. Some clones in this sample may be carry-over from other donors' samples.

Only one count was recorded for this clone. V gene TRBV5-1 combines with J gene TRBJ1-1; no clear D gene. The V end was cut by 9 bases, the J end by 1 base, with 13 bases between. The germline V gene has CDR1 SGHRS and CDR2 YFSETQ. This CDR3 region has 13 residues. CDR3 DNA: TGCGCCACCCGCCGGGATCCGAACACTGAAGCTTTCTTT. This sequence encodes CATRRDPNTEAFF.

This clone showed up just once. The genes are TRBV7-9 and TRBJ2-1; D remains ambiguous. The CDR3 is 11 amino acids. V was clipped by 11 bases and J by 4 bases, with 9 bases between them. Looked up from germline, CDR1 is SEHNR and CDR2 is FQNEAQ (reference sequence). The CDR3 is CAVVVYNEQFF. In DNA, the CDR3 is TGTGCCGTGGTTGTTTACAATGAGCAGTTCTTC.

The DNA for the CDR3 is TGTGCCAGCAGTCTCGACCCCACCGCCAAAAACATTCAGTACTTC. Encoded protein: CASSLDPTAKNIQYF. V gene TRBV4-2 combines with J gene TRBJ2-4; D gene uncertain. The V end lost 6 bases, the J end lost 1 base, and 13 bases lay between the germline ends. The CDR3 contains 15 residues. Germline V gene lookup returns CDR1 LGHNA and CDR2 YNFKEQ.

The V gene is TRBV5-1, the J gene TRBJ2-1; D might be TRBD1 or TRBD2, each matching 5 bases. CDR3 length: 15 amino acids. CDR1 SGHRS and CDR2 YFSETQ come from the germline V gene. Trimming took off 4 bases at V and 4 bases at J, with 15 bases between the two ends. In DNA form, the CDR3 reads TGCGCCAGCAGCGTTATGCAGGGCGGGTACAATGAGCAGTTCTTC. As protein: CASSVMQGGYNEQFF.

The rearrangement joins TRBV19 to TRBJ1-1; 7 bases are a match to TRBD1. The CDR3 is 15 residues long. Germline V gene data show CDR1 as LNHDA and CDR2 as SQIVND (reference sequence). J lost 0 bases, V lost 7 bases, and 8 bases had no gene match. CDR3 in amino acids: CASTGTATMNTEAFF. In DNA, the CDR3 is TGTGCCAGTACCGGGACAGCGACCATGAACACTGAAGCTTTCTTT.

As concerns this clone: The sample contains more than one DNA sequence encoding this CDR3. DNA for the CDR3: TGCGCCAGCAGCTTGGGGACCGTGAGCTCCTACAATGAGCAGTTCTTC. Its translation: CASSLGTVSSYNEQFF. The genes are TRBV5-1 and TRBJ2-1; D gene ambiguous. The germline V and J ends were trimmed by 0 bases and 0 bases, with 10 bases remaining between them. CDR3 length: 16 amino acids. CDR1 and CDR2 from the germline V gene are SGHRS and YFSETQ.

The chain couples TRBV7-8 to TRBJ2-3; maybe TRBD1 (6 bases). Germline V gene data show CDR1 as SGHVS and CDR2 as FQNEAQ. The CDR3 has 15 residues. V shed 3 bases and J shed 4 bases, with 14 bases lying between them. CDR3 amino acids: CASSFLDRKADTQYF. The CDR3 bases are TGTGCCAGCAGCTTCCTGGACAGAAAGGCAGATACGCAGTATTTT.

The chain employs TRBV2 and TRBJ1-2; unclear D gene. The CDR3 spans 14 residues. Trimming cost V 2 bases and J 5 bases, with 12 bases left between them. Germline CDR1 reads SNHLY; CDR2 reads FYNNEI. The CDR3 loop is CASSELGGGYGYTF. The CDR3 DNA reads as TGTGCCAGCAGTGAATTAGGTGGAGGGTATGGCTACACCTTC.

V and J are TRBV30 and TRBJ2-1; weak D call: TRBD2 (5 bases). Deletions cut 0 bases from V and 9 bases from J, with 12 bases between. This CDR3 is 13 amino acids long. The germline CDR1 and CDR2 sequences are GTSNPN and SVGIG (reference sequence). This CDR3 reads CAWSVSAGGEQFF. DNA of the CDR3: TGTGCCTGGAGTGTGTCTGCGGGCGGTGAGCAGTTCTTC.

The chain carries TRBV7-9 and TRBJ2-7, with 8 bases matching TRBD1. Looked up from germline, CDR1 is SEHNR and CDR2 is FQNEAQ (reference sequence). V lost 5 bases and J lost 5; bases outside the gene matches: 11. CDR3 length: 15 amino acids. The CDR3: CASSKLQGTGDEQYF. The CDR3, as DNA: TGTGCCAGCAGCAAACTACAGGGGACAGGCGACGAGCAGTACTTC.

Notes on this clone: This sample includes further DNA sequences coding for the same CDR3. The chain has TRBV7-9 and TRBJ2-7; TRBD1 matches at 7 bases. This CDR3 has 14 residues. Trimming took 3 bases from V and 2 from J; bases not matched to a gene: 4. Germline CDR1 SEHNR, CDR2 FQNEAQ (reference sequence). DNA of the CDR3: TGTGCCAGCAGCTTGACAGGGACAACCTACGAGCAGTACTTC. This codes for CASSLTGTTYEQYF.

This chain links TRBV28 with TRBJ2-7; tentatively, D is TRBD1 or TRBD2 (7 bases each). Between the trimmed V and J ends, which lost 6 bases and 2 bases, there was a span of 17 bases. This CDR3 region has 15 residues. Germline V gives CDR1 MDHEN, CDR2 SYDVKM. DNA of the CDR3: TGTGCCAGCAGATACGGTCCAGGGGGGGCCTACGAGCAGTACTTC. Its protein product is CASRYGPGGAYEQYF.

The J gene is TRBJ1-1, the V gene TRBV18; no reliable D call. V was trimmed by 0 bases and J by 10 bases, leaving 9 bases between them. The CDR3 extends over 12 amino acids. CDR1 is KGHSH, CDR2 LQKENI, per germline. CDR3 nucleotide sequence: TGTGCCAGCTCACCACCGTCGGGAGTAGCTTTCTTT. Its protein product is CASSPPSGVAFF.

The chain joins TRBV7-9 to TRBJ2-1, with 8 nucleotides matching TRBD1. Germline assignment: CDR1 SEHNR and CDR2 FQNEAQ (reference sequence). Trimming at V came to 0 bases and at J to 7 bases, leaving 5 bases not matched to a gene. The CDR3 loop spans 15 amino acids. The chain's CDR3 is CASSLARTGSNEQFF. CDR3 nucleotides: TGTGCCAGCAGCTTAGCGCGGACAGGGAGTAATGAGCAGTTCTTC. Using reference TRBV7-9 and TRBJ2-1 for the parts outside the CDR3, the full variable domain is DTGVSQNPRHKITKRGQNVTFRCDPISEHNRLYWYRQTLGQGPEFLTYFQNEAQLEKSRLLSDRFSAERPKGSFSTLEIQRTEQGDSAMYLCASSLARTGSNEQFFGPGTRLTVL.

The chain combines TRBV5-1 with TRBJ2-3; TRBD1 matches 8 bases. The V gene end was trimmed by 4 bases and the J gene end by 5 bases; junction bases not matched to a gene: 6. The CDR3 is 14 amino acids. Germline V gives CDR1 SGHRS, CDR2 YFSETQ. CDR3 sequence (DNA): TGCGCCAGCAGCCCGACAGGGGTTGTAGATACGCAGTATTTT. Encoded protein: CASSPTGVVDTQYF.